Below, one T cell receptor beta chain is given with its context. Antigen specificity is unknown. Generated by immunoSEQ multiplex PCR, the TCRdb table keeps only in-frame clones and is missing some. The table shows 1,500 to 2,500 clones, with approximately 85% occurring only once. The sample originates from a study of T cell clonotyping in hematopoietic cell transplantation. The CDR3 sequence is 14 residues long. Trimming took off 4 bases at V and 1 base at J, with 11 bases between the two ends. Germline V gene lookup returns CDR1 SGDLS and CDR2 YYNGEE. Study results and limitations: Cells were unsorted, so CD4 and CD8 contributions were not separated. At the given depth, recipient repertoires were over 95% de novo clonotypes. After transplant, recipient diversity fell while pathologically expanded clonotypes grew through day 180.

The input for sequencing was peripheral blood mononuclear cells, taken 30 days after allogeneic stem cell transplant. This chain joins TRBV9 and TRBJ1-1; D perhaps matches TRBD1 (6 bases). The TCR comes from a male patient between 50 and 60 years old who had an allogeneic stem cell transplant from an unrelated donor, so the T cells may come from the graft donor. Some clones in this sample may be carry-over from other donors' samples. The CDR3 region is CASSWGHQNTEAFF. CDR3 bases: TGTGCCAGCAGCTGGGGGCACCAGAACACTGAAGCTTTCTTT. The full variable domain, rest sourced from reference TRBV9 and TRBJ1-1, is DSGVTQTPKHLITATGQRVTLRCSPRSGDLSVYWYQQSLDQGLQFLIQYYNGEERAKGNILERFSAQQFPDLHSELNLSSLELGDSALYFCASSWGHQNTEAFFGQGTRLTVV.